This TCR beta chain was recovered during a study of T cells after yellow fever vaccination. There are 13 residues in the CDR3. Germline V gene lookup returns CDR1 GTSNPN and CDR2 SVGIG (reference sequence). Trimming took 0 bases from V and 7 from J, leaving 9 bases between them. MiXCR, run by TCRdb on the 5' RACE reads, gives a single entry per CDR3 protein. The profile shows roughly 400,000 distinct CDR3 sequences, about 19% of them singletons. The sequencing used PBMCs, collected before the yellow fever booster vaccination. This TCR was sampled from a man aged 18 to 30 who received the YFV17D yellow fever vaccine. V and J are TRBV30 and TRBJ1-4; unclear D gene. The CDR3 DNA follows: TGTGCCTGGAGTGTATTGAGTAGTGAAAAACTGTTTTTT. Its translation is CAWSVLSSEKLFF.